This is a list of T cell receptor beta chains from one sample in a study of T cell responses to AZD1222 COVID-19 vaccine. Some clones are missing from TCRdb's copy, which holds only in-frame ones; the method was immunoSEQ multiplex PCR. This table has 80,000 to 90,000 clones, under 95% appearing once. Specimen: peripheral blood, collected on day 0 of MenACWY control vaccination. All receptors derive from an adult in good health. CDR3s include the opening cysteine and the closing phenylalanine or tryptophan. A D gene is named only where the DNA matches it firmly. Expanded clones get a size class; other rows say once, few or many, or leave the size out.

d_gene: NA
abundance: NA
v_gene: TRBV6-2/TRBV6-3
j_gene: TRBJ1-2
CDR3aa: CASSYPTAYTF
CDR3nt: TGTGCCAGCAGTTACCCGACAGCCTACACCTTC

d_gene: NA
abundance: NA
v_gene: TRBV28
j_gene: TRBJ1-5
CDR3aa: CASSLTDGRYQPQHF
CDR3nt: TGTGCCAGCAGCCTAACGGACGGGAGATATCAGCCCCAGCATTTT

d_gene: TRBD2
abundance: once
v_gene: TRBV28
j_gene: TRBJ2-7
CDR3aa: CASSLGEGEQYF
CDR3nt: TGTGCCAGCAGCCTTGGGGAGGGCGAGCAGTACTTC

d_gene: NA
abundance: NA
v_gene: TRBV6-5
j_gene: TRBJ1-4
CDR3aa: CASSRRATLEEKLFF
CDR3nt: TGTGCCAGCAGTCGTCGGGCTACTCTGGAGGAAAAACTGTTTTTT

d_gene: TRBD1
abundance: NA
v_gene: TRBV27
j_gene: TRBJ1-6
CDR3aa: CASSLPGQGYSPLHF
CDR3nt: TGTGCCAGCAGTCTGCCGGGACAGGGTTATTCACCCCTCCACTTT

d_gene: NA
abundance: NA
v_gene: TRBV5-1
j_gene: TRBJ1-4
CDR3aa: CASSLESGAPNEKLFF
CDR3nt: TGCGCCAGCAGCTTGGAAAGTGGAGCTCCTAATGAAAAACTGTTTTTT

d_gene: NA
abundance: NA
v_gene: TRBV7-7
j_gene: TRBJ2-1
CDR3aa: CASSIAGDLRSEQFF
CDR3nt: TGTGCTAGCAGCATAGCCGGGGACTTAAGGAGTGAGCAGTTCTTC

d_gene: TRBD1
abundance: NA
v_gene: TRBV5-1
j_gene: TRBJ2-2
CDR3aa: CASSLRGTGVTGELFF
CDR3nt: TGCGCCAGCAGCTTGAGAGGGACAGGGGTTACCGGGGAGCTGTTTTTT

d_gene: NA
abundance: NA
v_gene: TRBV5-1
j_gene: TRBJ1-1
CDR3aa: CASSLETGGNTEAFF
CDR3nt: TGCGCCAGCAGCCTCGAGACCGGCGGGAACACTGAAGCTTTCTTT

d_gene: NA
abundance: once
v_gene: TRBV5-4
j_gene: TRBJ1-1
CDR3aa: CASSLEPSNTEAFF
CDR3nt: TGTGCCAGCAGCTTGGAACCCTCGAACACTGAAGCTTTCTTT

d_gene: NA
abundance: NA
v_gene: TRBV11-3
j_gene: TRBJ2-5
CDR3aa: CASSRPRGGTQETQYF
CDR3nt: TGTGCCAGCAGCCGCCCCAGGGGCGGCACCCAAGAGACCCAGTACTTC

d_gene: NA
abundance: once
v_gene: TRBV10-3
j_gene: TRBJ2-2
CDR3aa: CAISESGGDTGELFF
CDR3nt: TGTGCCATCAGTGAATCAGGGGGGGACACCGGGGAGCTGTTTTTT

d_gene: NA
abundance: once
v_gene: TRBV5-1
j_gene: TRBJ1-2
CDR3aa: CASSPVSQRDYGYTF
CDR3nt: TGCGCCAGCAGCCCAGTAAGTCAGCGGGACTATGGCTACACCTTC

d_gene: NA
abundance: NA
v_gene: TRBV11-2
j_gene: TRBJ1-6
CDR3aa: CASSLERLGALHF
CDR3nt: TGTGCCAGCAGCTTAGAGCGATTAGGGGCCCTCCACTTT

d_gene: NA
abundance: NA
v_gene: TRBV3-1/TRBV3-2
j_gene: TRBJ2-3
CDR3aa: CASSRNQGQGTDTQYF
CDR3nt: TGTGCCAGCAGCCGCAACCAGGGGCAGGGCACAGATACGCAGTATTTT

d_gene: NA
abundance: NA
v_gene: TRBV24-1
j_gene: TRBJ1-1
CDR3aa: CATSASGETEAFF
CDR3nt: TGTGCCACCAGTGCCTCAGGGGAGACTGAAGCTTTCTTT

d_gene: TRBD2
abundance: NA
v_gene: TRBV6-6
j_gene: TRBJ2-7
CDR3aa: CASSFTSGSDEQYF
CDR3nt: TGTGCCAGCAGTTTCACTAGCGGGAGCGACGAGCAGTACTTC

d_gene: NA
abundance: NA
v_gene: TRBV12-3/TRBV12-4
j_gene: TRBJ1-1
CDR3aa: CASSLGYGTEAFF
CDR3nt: TGTGCCAGCAGTTTGGGGTATGGCACTGAAGCTTTCTTT

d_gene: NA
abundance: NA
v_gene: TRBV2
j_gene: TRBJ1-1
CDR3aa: CASRAGRGSEAFF
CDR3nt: TGTGCCAGCAGGGCAGGTCGGGGGTCTGAAGCTTTCTTT

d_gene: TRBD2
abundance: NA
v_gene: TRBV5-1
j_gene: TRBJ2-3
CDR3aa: CASSLLAGGTDTQYF
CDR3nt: TGCGCCAGCAGCCTCCTAGCGGGAGGGACAGATACGCAGTATTTT

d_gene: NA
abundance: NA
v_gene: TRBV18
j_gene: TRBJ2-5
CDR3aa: CASSGASTETQYF
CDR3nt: TGTGCCAGCTCAGGTGCCAGCACAGAGACCCAGTACTTC

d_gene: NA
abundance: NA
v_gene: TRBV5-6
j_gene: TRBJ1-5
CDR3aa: CASSLRHTGNQPQHF
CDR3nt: TGTGCCAGCAGCTTGAGGCACACAGGGAATCAGCCCCAGCATTTT

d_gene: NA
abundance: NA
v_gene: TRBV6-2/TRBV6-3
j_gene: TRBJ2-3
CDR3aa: CASSLLRSEAHF
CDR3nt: TGTGCCAGCAGTCTACTAAGGAGTGAGGCCCATTTT